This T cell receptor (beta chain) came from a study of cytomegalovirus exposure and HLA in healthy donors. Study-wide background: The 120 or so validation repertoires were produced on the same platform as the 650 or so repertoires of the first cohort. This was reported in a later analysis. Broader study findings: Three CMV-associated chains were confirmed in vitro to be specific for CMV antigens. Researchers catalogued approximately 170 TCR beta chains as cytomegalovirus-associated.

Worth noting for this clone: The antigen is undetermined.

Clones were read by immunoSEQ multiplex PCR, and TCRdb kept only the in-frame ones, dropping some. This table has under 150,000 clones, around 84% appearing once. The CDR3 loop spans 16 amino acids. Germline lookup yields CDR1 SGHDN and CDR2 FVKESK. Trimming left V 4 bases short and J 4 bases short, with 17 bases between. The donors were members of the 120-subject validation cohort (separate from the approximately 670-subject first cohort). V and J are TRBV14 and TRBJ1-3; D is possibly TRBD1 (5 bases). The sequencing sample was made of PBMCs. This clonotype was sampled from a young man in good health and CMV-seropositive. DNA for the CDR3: TGTGCCAGCAGCCGAACTTACAGGCTCGGAGGAAACACCATATATTTT. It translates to CASSRTYRLGGNTIYF.